Given below is one T cell receptor beta chain in context. This clone was seen just once. Its target antigen remains unknown. It has no much larger one-base neighbor in the sample; base qualities were not kept. These data originate in a study of circulating and synovial CD4+ cells in juvenile arthritis (TCRdb year 2014). As for the study more broadly: TCRbeta CDR3 repertoires of circulating HLA-DR+ CD4 T cells, bulk blood CD4 T cells and synovial CD4 T cells were compared within each patient. Repertoire sequencing aimed to confirm that a circulating synovial-like CD4 T cell subset was enriched in synovial clonotypes.

The sequenced samples were obtained from patients with active juvenile idiopathic arthritis. Cells were sorted immediately after thawing, with dead cells excluded using Live/Dead Fixable Near-IR Stain. The full study reports these points: No difference between circulating pathogenic-like lymphocytes and bulk blood T cells was detected by traditional Vbeta family usage analysis. Circulating pathogenic-like lymphocytes clustered with synovial T cells and shared a substantially higher fraction of CDR3 sequences with synovium than bulk blood. CPL and bulk blood CD4 samples differed in T cell genome counts by at least an order of magnitude, so sample-size effects were addressed. Since overlap with synovium went up as sequencing depth increased, the measured fractions of shared clonotypes likely underestimated the full repertoire overlap. Synovial and circulating pathogenic-like lymphocyte repertoires were less diverse than bulk blood CD4 repertoires, with some CPL samples as oligoclonal as synovium.

Receptor amplification or capture employed the immunoSEQ multiplex PCR assay. TCRbeta CDR3 sequencing was carried out by an external provider as a commercial service. In the paper's pipeline: The analyses used productive nucleotide sequences together with amino acid sequences obtained by in silico translation. Diversity was measured as Renyi entropy over a range of alpha values, and the median of 200 repeated subsamples was taken to equalise sample size. For clustering, the distance between each pair of repertoires was computed as one minus the Chao-modified Jaccard index, which corrected for under-sampling. Frequency-weighted overlap with synovial clonotypes was calculated across 200 sample sizes, using 200 draws without replacement for each, and the value reported was the one at the size of the smaller sample. Sourced from immuneACCESS, this table was stored by TCRdb with only in-frame sequences that have V and J called. A share of the clones is absent; for the studies checked, an unresolved V gene accounts for under half, and the remainder has no known explanation. That table gives V, J and clone size, and the DNA gave D and trimming. The sample profile shows about 16,000 clones; about 90% of them were found once. The ten biggest clones cover less than 0.75% of the sample.

The sequenced sample consisted of CD4+ T cells from blood. This clonotype was obtained from a human donor with juvenile idiopathic arthritis.

The DNA sequence is as follows: TGTGCCATCAGTGAAAACCCGTCGACAGGGAGGTTGGGCTACACCTTC. Its translation reads: CAISENPSTGRLGYTF. This sequence uses TRBV10-3 and TRBJ1-2; 7 bases in between match TRBD1. From the cysteine up to the phenylalanine, the CDR3 has a length of 16 residues. Just CDR3 DNA is preserved here, 48 bases in frame from base 1. Unmatched junction bases come to 15, with V trimmed by 3 bases and J by 8 bases. CDR1 and CDR2 (ENHRY, SYGVKD) derive from the germline V gene.